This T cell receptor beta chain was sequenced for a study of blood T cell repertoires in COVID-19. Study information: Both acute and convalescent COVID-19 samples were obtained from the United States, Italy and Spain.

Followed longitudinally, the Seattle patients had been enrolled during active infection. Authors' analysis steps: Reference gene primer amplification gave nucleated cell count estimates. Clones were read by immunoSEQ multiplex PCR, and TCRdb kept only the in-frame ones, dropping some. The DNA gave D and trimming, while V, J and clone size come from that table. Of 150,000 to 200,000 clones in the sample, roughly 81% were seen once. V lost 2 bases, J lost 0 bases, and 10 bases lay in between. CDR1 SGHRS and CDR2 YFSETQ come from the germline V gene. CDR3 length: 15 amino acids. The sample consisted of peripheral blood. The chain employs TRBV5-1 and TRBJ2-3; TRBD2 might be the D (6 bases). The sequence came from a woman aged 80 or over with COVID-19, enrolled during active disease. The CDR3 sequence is CASSFRLGSTDTQYF. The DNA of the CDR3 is TGCGCCAGCAGCTTTAGACTAGGGAGCACAGATACGCAGTATTTT. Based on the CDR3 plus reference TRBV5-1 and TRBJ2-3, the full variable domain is KAGVTQTPRYLIKTRGQQVTLSCSPISGHRSVSWYQQTPGQGLQFLFEYFSETQRNKGNFPGRFSGRQFSNSRSEMNVSTLELGDSALYLCASSFRLGSTDTQYFGPGTRLTVL.